Following are 20 T cell receptor beta chains from one sample sequenced in a study of cytomegalovirus exposure and HLA in healthy donors. PCR used 60 Vbeta primers and 13 Jbeta primers. TCRdb keeps only in-frame clones here, not all; method: immunoSEQ multiplex PCR. Of some 170,000 clones in the sample, over 75% were seen once. The sequenced material came from PBMCs. Every receptor here comes from a man between 40 and 49 years old in good health and CMV-seropositive.

The chain recombines TRBV7-2 with TRBJ2-7, with 13 bases identical to TRBD2. J gave up 2 bases and V 3 bases, and 1 base lay outside the gene matches. CDR1 SGHTA and CDR2 FQGNSA come from the germline V gene. The CDR3 has 15 amino acids. The CDR3 region is CASSFGLAGAYEQYF. CDR3 bases: TGTGCCAGCAGCTTCGGACTAGCGGGAGCCTACGAGCAGTACTTC.

This clone has a single count. The chain couples TRBV19 to TRBJ2-7, with TRBD2 matching over 8 bases. The germline V gene encodes CDR1 LNHDA and CDR2 SQIVND (reference sequence). With V trimmed by 4 bases and J by 2 bases, 4 bases remained unmatched. The CDR3 length is 14 residues. CDR3 sequence: CASSNLAGPYEQYF. For the CDR3, the DNA is TGTGCCAGTAGTAACCTAGCGGGCCCCTACGAGCAGTACTTC.

V and J are TRBV19 and TRBJ2-7, with TRBD1 matching 9 bases. This CDR3 has 13 residues. CDR1 and CDR2 from the germline V gene are LNHDA and SQIVND (reference sequence). V shed 9 bases and J 4 bases; nucleotides not matched to a gene: 7. The CDR3 here is CASADRGSYEQYF. The CDR3 nucleotides are TGTGCCAGCGCGGACAGGGGAAGTTACGAGCAGTACTTC.

A note on this clone: One junction end disagrees with the germline gene, perhaps due to a read error. The rearrangement uses TRBV27 and TRBJ2-4, with D maybe TRBD1 (6 bases). Germline CDR1 is MNHEY and CDR2 is SMNVEV (reference sequence). The CDR3 loop spans 15 amino acids. The CDR3 loop reads CASSSRTGMENSQYF. CDR3 in DNA: TGTGCCAGCAGTTCTCGTACAGGGATGGAAAACAGTCAGTACTTC.

The J gene is TRBJ2-6, the V gene TRBV5-1; TRBD1 might be the D (5 bases). The CDR3 totals 16 residues. V was clipped by 0 bases and J by 1 base, with 8 bases between them. From germline, CDR1 is SGHRS and CDR2 YFSETQ. The CDR3 protein is CASSLVRESGANVLTF. In DNA form, the CDR3 reads TGCGCCAGCAGCTTGGTCAGGGAATCTGGGGCCAACGTCCTGACTTTC. Drawing the rest from reference TRBV5-1 and TRBJ2-6, the complete variable domain is KAGVTQTPRYLIKTRGQQVTLSCSPISGHRSVSWYQQTPGQGLQFLFEYFSETQRNKGNFPGRFSGRQFSNSRSEMNVSTLELGDSALYLCASSLVRESGANVLTFGAGSRLTVL.

In DNA, the CDR3 is TGCGCCAGCAGCCAAGAAGGGGGAGCTGGATTTGGTTCCTACGAGCAGTACTTC. As protein: CASSQEGGAGFGSYEQYF. The chain recombines TRBV4-1 with TRBJ2-7; D perhaps matches TRBD1 (6 bases). The CDR3 length is 18 residues. Per germline, CDR1 MGHRA and CDR2 YSYEKL. The ends were cut back, 0 bases at V and 1 base at J, with 19 bases in the middle.

This chain uses TRBV28 with TRBJ2-3, with 14 bases matching TRBD2. Germline loops: CDR1 MDHEN, CDR2 SYDVKM. The CDR3 is 16 amino acids. With 4 bases clipped from V and 5 bases from J, the junction kept 5 bases outside the gene matches. The CDR3 DNA reads as TGTGCCAGCAGTTCGACTAGCGGGAGGGCCCTAGATACGCAGTATTTT. Protein: CASSSTSGRALDTQYF.

The V gene is TRBV6-5, the J gene TRBJ2-5, with 9 bases identical to TRBD1. The CDR3 has 12 residues. The V and J ends lost 6 bases and 11 bases, in that order; junction bases with no gene match: 7. Germline V gene lookup returns CDR1 MNHEY and CDR2 SVGAGI. In nucleotides, the CDR3 is TGTGCCAGCAGCTCGGACAGGGGTAGGCAGTACTTC. It is translated as CASSSDRGRQYF.

Here the CDR3 reads CASSLSPGQRFSGNTIYF. The CDR3 DNA sequence: TGTGCCAGCAGTTTATCTCCGGGACAGAGATTCTCTGGAAACACCATATATTTT. The V call is TRBV28, the J call TRBJ1-3, with 7 bases lining up with TRBD1. V lost 1 base to trimming and J lost 0 bases; unmatched junction nucleotides: 9. Germline CDR1 reads MDHEN; CDR2 reads SYDVKM. The CDR3 is 18 amino acids.

The chain couples TRBV5-1 to TRBJ2-1, with TRBD2 matching 9 bases. This CDR3 has 16 amino acids. The germline CDR1 and CDR2 sequences are SGHRS and YFSETQ. The J segment lost 7 bases and the V segment lost 1 base, leaving 9 bases of the junction unmatched. In DNA, the CDR3 is TGCGCCAGCAGCTTGCGTAGCGGGAGTCAGCTGAATGAGCAGTTCTTC. Its protein product is CASSLRSGSQLNEQFF.

This chain connects TRBV6-1 to TRBJ2-7; a possible D gene is TRBD1 (6 bases). This CDR3 has 13 residues. CDR1 is MNHNS and CDR2 is SASEGT in the germline V gene. V was clipped by 8 bases and J by 4 bases, with 15 bases between them. The CDR3 DNA reads TGTGCCAGCGGTTTAGTCAGGGGTTACGAGCAGTACTTC. This translates into CASGLVRGYEQYF.

The gene calls are TRBV7-2 and TRBJ2-7, with 8 nucleotides matching TRBD2. The CDR3 is 13 residues long. V shed 5 bases and J 2 bases; nucleotides not matched to a gene: 2. Germline CDR1 and CDR2: SGHTA and FQGNSA. CDR3 nucleotide sequence: TGTGCCAGCAGCGTGGGACTAGCCTACGAGCAGTACTTC. The encoded protein is CASSVGLAYEQYF.

The chain recombines TRBV5-8 with TRBJ1-1; 8 nucleotides align to TRBD1. V was pared by 5 bases and J by 1 base, with 7 bases of the junction left unmatched. The CDR3 runs to 15 residues. Germline V lookup: CDR1 SGHTS, CDR2 YDEGEE. CDR3 protein: CASRQPTGENTEAFF. The DNA for the CDR3 is TGTGCCAGCAGACAGCCGACAGGGGAGAACACTGAAGCTTTCTTT. The full variable domain, in which reference TRBV5-8 and TRBJ1-1 provide the parts outside the CDR3, is EAGVTQSPTHLIKTRGQQATLRCSPISGHTSVYWYQQALGLGLQFLLWYDEGEERNRGNFPPRFSGRQFPNYSSELNVNALELEDSALYLCASRQPTGENTEAFFGQGTRLTVV.

The genes are TRBV6-5 and TRBJ2-7, with a weak D call TRBD1 (7 bases). This CDR3 is 14 amino acids long. Germline loops: CDR1 MNHEY, CDR2 SVGAGI. With 2 bases removed from V and 5 bases from J, the gap between germline ends came to 13 bases. DNA of the CDR3: TGTGCCAGCAGTTACGGCGGGACAGCGGACGAGCAGTACTTC. Its protein is CASSYGGTADEQYF.

The genes are TRBV2 and TRBJ1-5; 9 bases match TRBD1. CDR1 and CDR2 (germline): SNHLY, FYNNEI. The CDR3 is 15 residues long. Losses at the gene ends were 1 base for V and 5 bases for J; bases not matched to a gene: 3. CDR3 loop: CASSEEGQGYQPQHF. The CDR3, as DNA: TGTGCCAGCAGTGAAGAAGGACAGGGGTATCAGCCCCAGCATTTT.

This sequence joins TRBV6-5 and TRBJ2-5, with a tentative D call TRBD1 (6 bases). Germline assignment: CDR1 MNHEY and CDR2 SVGAGI. The CDR3 runs to 13 residues. With 7 bases removed from V and 5 bases from J, the gap between germline ends came to 14 bases. CDR3 sequence (DNA): TGTGCCAGCACCTACTCCAGGGGCGAGACCCAGTACTTC. It specifies CASTYSRGETQYF.

The rearrangement links TRBV4-1 to TRBJ1-2; D not resolved. The CDR3 extends over 13 amino acids. The V end lost 1 base, the J end lost 4 bases, and 7 bases lay between the germline ends. Germline V CDR1 and CDR2: MGHRA, YSYEKL. The CDR3: CASSQAERYGYTF. CDR3 nucleotide sequence: TGCGCCAGCAGCCAAGCGGAGCGCTATGGCTACACCTTC.

This clone was seen more than once but under ten times. This chain connects TRBV18 to TRBJ2-7; 9 bases agree with TRBD1. Germline V gene lookup returns CDR1 KGHSH and CDR2 LQKENI. The CDR3 covers 15 residues. V gave up 8 bases and J gave up 6 bases; unmatched junction bases: 14. CDR3 loop: CASAWGLQGAAEQYF. The CDR3 DNA follows: TGTGCCAGCGCCTGGGGACTACAGGGGGCCGCCGAGCAGTACTTC.

The chain is built from TRBV5-4 and TRBJ2-1; maybe TRBD2 (6 bases). Germline CDR1 reads SGHNT; CDR2 reads YYREEE (reference sequence). The germline V and J ends were trimmed by 4 bases and 6 bases, with 14 bases remaining between them. This CDR3 spans 14 amino acids. CDR3 DNA: TGTGCCAGCAGCCGGGACTCCCGCTCCAATGAGCAGTTCTTC. This sequence encodes CASSRDSRSNEQFF.

The J gene is TRBJ1-5, the V gene TRBV7-9; 8 positions match TRBD1. CDR3 size: 17 residues. With V trimmed by 1 base and J by 7 bases, 12 bases remained unmatched. Germline V CDR1 and CDR2: SEHNR, FQNEAQ (reference sequence). The CDR3 DNA reads as TGTGCCAGCAGCTTAGGGACAGGGAAGATGCTAGGCCAGCCCCAGCATTTT. Translation: CASSLGTGKMLGQPQHF.